This paragraph reports one T cell receptor beta chain. The antigen is not known. Single viable CD3+CD4+CD8-CD45RO+ cells were sorted as the memory CD4+ T cells. The data derive from a study of memory CD4+ T cells and cytomegalovirus serostatus. Study details: Healthy Belgian adult donors included 9 or 10 CMV-positive and fewer than 25 CMV-negative people.

CDR1 is LGHNA, CDR2 YSLEER, per germline. The CDR3 extends over 15 amino acids. V shed 4 bases, J shed 1 base, and the junction held 4 bases outside the gene matches. Study-wide findings and caveats: About 40% of the roughly 160 known CMV-associated TCRbeta sequences appeared in CD4+ memory.

Data came from immunoSEQ multiplex PCR; TCRdb stores just in-frame clones and leaves some out. The sample consists of 20,000 to 30,000 clones, over 70% of them appearing once. The genes are TRBV4-3 and TRBJ2-7, with TRBD1 identical over 10 bases. Material: memory CD4+ T cells from blood. The source is an adult in good health and CMV-seronegative. The CDR3 protein is CASSLGQGTSYEQYF. CDR3 sequence (DNA): TGCGCCAGCAGCCTGGGACAGGGGACATCCTACGAGCAGTACTTC.